Below, 13 T cell receptor beta chains from the same sample are listed, as sequenced in a study of T-cell memory formation after mild COVID-19. One entry per CDR3 protein, called by TCRdb with MiXCR from the 5' RACE reads. The sample carries around 300,000 distinct CDR3 sequences, 12% to 15% recorded once. Sequencing input: PBMCs or a T cell subset sorted from them (not recorded which). These receptors were obtained from a man aged 18 to 35 who had mild COVID-19 (a few samples of this study predate the infection). Cell type and time point are not known.

In its sample, this clonotype was seen many times. This rearrangement joins TRBV4-2 to TRBJ2-2; 7 bases agree with TRBD1. Looked up from germline, CDR1 is LGHNA and CDR2 is YNFKEQ. This CDR3 has 16 amino acids. Trimming cost V 4 bases and J 5 bases; bases outside gene matches: 10. CDR3: CASSRSSQQGTGELFF. CDR3 coding DNA: TGTGCCAGCAGCCGTTCATCGCAACAGGGGACCGGGGAGCTGTTTTTT.

This chain links TRBV29-1 with TRBJ2-7; D is possibly TRBD1 or TRBD2 (5 bases each). From germline, CDR1 is SQVTM and CDR2 ANQGSEA. With 7 bases removed from V and 0 bases from J, the gap between germline ends came to 16 bases. The CDR3 is 14 amino acids. The CDR3 bases are TGCAGCGCTATCCGGGACGCCAGCTCCTACGAGCAGTACTTC. Its protein is CSAIRDASSYEQYF.

This clonotype came up many times. The rearrangement uses TRBV12-3 or TRBV12-4 and TRBJ2-7, with D possibly matching TRBD2 (5 bases). The length of the CDR3 is 14 residues. V gave up 6 bases and J gave up 0 bases, with 12 bases separating them. The CDR3 bases are TGTGCCAGCAGCCCCCGACTAAACTCCTACGAGCAGTACTTC. Its protein product is CASSPRLNSYEQYF.

This clonotype was recorded a few times. The rearrangement links TRBV6-1 to TRBJ2-6; 9 bases fit TRBD2. This CDR3 contains 18 residues. Per germline, CDR1 MNHNS and CDR2 SASEGT. Losses at the gene ends were 2 bases for V and 2 bases for J; bases not matched to a gene: 7. The CDR3 spells CASSERSGGPTGANVLTF. The CDR3 DNA is TGTGCCAGCAGTGAACGGAGCGGGGGGCCAACTGGGGCCAACGTCCTGACTTTC.

The J gene is TRBJ1-6, the V gene TRBV4-3, with D perhaps TRBD1 (6 bases). V shed 0 bases and J shed 0 bases, with 12 bases lying between them. The CDR3 has 18 residues. Germline V gene sequence: CDR1 LGHNA, CDR2 YSLEER. CDR3: CASSQEVHRASYNSPLHF. DNA of the CDR3: TGCGCCAGCAGCCAAGAAGTTCACAGGGCCTCCTATAATTCACCCCTCCACTTT.

The chain couples TRBV4-1 to TRBJ1-2; TRBD1 is a possible D gene (5 bases). The V and J ends lost 3 bases and 9 bases respectively, with 23 bases between them. The CDR3 sequence is 16 residues long. Germline CDR1 is MGHRA and CDR2 is YSYEKL. The CDR3 loop is CASSHPGRGLTASYTF. The CDR3 DNA is TGCGCCAGCAGCCACCCCGGAAGGGGCTTAACTGCTAGCTACACCTTC.

The chain uses TRBV6-5 and TRBJ2-1; 7 positions agree with TRBD1. The CDR3 totals 16 residues. Germline CDR1 MNHEY, CDR2 SVGAGI. Unmatched junction bases numbered 14, after V lost 5 bases and J lost 7 bases. The CDR3 here is CASSRLTGNPMNEQFF. Here the CDR3 DNA reads TGTGCCAGCAGTAGATTGACAGGGAATCCGATGAATGAGCAGTTCTTC.

The chain combines TRBV2 with TRBJ2-1; maybe TRBD2 (6 bases). V was shortened by 3 bases and J by 15 bases, with 12 bases between the two germline ends. The CDR3 sequence is 11 residues long. Germline CDR1 SNHLY, CDR2 FYNNEI. The CDR3 reads CASSEWEERFF. The CDR3 coding sequence is TGTGCCAGCAGTGAGTGGGAGGAACGGTTCTTC.

In its sample, this clonotype was seen many times. V usage is TRBV6-2 or TRBV6-3 and J usage is TRBJ2-6; D remains ambiguous. The CDR3 runs to 15 residues. Germline assignment: CDR1 MNHEY and CDR2 SVGEGT. Trimming took off 2 bases at V and 2 bases at J, with 7 bases between the two ends. The CDR3 DNA reads TGTGCCAGCAGTTACGGGCCGCCTGGGGCCAACGTCCTGACTTTC. It yields the protein CASSYGPPGANVLTF.

For this clonotype: A read error may produce the germline difference seen at one junction end. V is TRBV5-1 and J is TRBJ2-3, with D possibly matching TRBD2 (7 bases). The CDR3 contains 15 residues. Germline-derived CDR1 and CDR2 are SGHRS and YFSETQ. This CDR3 reads CASSLGGGTTDTQYF. The CDR3 bases are TGTGCCAGCAGCTTGGGCGGGGGCACCACAGATACGCAGTATTTT.

The chain links TRBV28 to TRBJ1-3; D unresolved. CDR1 and CDR2 from the germline V gene are MDHEN and SYDVKM. This CDR3 has 14 residues. Trimming shortened V by 3 bases and J by 4 bases, and 10 bases separated the two germline ends. In DNA form, the CDR3 reads TGTGCCAGCAGTTTGCCCCGGGCAGGAAACACCATATATTTT. It is translated as CASSLPRAGNTIYF. Full variable domain (rest looked up from reference TRBV28 and TRBJ1-3): DVKVTQSSRYLVKRTGEKVFLECVQDMDHENMFWYRQDPGLGLRLIYFSYDVKMKEKGDIPEGYSVSREKKERFSLILESASTNQTSMYLCASSLPRAGNTIYFGEGSWLTVV.

This clonotype was picked up many times. J is TRBJ2-1 and V is TRBV27; 10 positions agree with TRBD2. Per germline, CDR1 MNHEY and CDR2 SMNVEV (reference sequence). The CDR3 loop spans 16 amino acids. After removal of 6 bases from V and 6 bases from J, the junction contained 11 bases not matched to a gene. CDR3 DNA: TGTGCCAGCAGCCCGTCGCCAGCGGGGGGGTTCAATGAGCAGTTCTTC. Protein: CASSPSPAGGFNEQFF.

The chain combines TRBV29-1 with TRBJ2-3; D might be TRBD1 (5 bases). CDR1 and CDR2 from the germline V gene are SQVTM and ANQGSEA. This CDR3 is 15 amino acids long. Trimming removed 4 bases from V and 2 bases from J, with 16 bases in between. The CDR3: CSVVVGHHDTDTQYF. Written as DNA, the CDR3 is TGCAGCGTTGTGGTGGGGCACCACGACACAGATACGCAGTATTTT.